One and the same sample provided the 10 T cell receptor beta chains below, sequenced in a study of spatial heterogeneity in lung cancer. Time point in this sample: sample taken at primary tumor resection. Whole RNA, which was extracted from tumor, nontumor lung tissue or frozen PBMC, was sequenced without any cell sorting. TCRdb reanalysed the 5' RACE reads using MiXCR and keeps one entry per CDR3 protein. The data contain 80,000 to 95,000 distinct CDR3 sequences, around 10% of them singletons. The specimen was PBMCs, collected at surgery. These receptor sequences come from a male donor with early-stage non-small cell lung cancer.

This clonotype was counted at least ten times. V is TRBV7-9 and J is TRBJ1-1; weak D call: TRBD1 (6 bases). V shed 1 base and J shed 8 bases, with 14 bases lying between them. Germline V gene data show CDR1 as SEHNR and CDR2 as FQNEAQ (reference sequence). The CDR3 is made up of 14 amino acids. CDR3 DNA sequence: TGTGCCAGCAGCTTAGAAGTGGGGGCGTTGGAAGCTTTCTTT. Translating gives CASSLEVGALEAFF.

This chain uses TRBV5-1 with TRBJ2-1, with a possible D match to TRBD2 (5 bases). Between the trimmed V and J ends, which lost 3 bases and 0 bases, there was a span of 10 bases. This CDR3 contains 15 residues. Germline CDR1 SGHRS, CDR2 YFSETQ. The CDR3 here is CASSSGINSYNEQFF. DNA for the CDR3: TGCGCCAGCAGCTCGGGGATCAACTCCTACAATGAGCAGTTCTTC.

Ten or more counts support this clonotype. The V and J genes are TRBV9 and TRBJ2-7, with 7 bases matching TRBD2. This CDR3 comprises 15 residues. V was clipped by 0 bases and J by 2 bases; unmatched bases: 5. Germline-derived CDR1 and CDR2 are SGDLS and YYNGEE. The CDR3 DNA is TGTGCCAGCAGCGTAGGATCTCGGGGGGCCTACGAGCAGTACTTC. This encodes CASSVGSRGAYEQYF. The whole variable domain, filled in from reference TRBV9 and TRBJ2-7, reads DSGVTQTPKHLITATGQRVTLRCSPRSGDLSVYWYQQSLDQGLQFLIQYYNGEERAKGNILERFSAQQFPDLHSELNLSSLELGDSALYFCASSVGSRGAYEQYFGPGTRLTVT.

This clonotype was seen ten or more times. CDR3 nucleotide sequence: TGCAGCGTTGAATTGACAGGGCGCTACGAGCAGTACTTC. Amino acids: CSVELTGRYEQYF. This chain uses TRBV29-1 with TRBJ2-7; 7 nucleotides line up with TRBD1. CDR3 length: 13 amino acids. In germline, CDR1 is SQVTM, CDR2 ANQGSEA. With 2 bases clipped from V and 3 bases from J, the junction kept 4 bases outside the gene matches.

This clonotype was seen many times. This chain links TRBV20-1 with TRBJ1-2; D not certain. Germline values: CDR1 DFQATT, CDR2 SNEGSKA (reference sequence). The CDR3 runs 13 residues. The V and J ends lost 0 bases and 0 bases respectively, with 5 bases between them. The CDR3 sequence is CSAREGSNYGYTF. In nucleotides, the CDR3 is TGCAGTGCTAGAGAAGGGTCTAACTATGGCTACACCTTC.

Many counts were recorded for this clonotype. The chain combines TRBV7-2 with TRBJ2-1; TRBD2 is a possible D gene (6 bases). Germline values: CDR1 SGHTA, CDR2 FQGNSA. The CDR3 loop spans 14 amino acids. The ends were cut back, 5 bases at V and 3 bases at J, with 11 bases in the middle. Here the CDR3 DNA reads TGTGCCAGCAGCGTAATAGCGGTCTACAATGAGCAGTTCTTC. It encodes CASSVIAVYNEQFF.

This clonotype was counted many times. The rearrangement links TRBV9 to TRBJ2-1; D possibly corresponds to TRBD1 (5 bases). From germline, CDR1 is SGDLS and CDR2 YYNGEE. V lost 0 bases to trimming and J lost 7 bases, with 14 bases between them. This CDR3 has 15 amino acids. The CDR3 here is CASSVATNRFNEQFF. The CDR3 nucleotides read TGTGCCAGCAGCGTAGCTACGAACAGGTTTAATGAGCAGTTCTTC.

This clonotype was detected only a few times. The V and J genes are TRBV5-4 and TRBJ2-7; 7 nucleotides match TRBD1. After removal of 4 bases from V and 4 bases from J, the junction contained 2 bases not matched to a gene. The germline V gene has CDR1 SGHNT and CDR2 YYREEE (reference sequence). CDR3 length: 12 amino acids. The chain's CDR3 is CASSGRGYEQYF. DNA for the CDR3: TGTGCCAGCAGCGGCAGGGGGTACGAGCAGTACTTC.

In this sample, this clonotype turned up many times. The rearrangement joins TRBV9 to TRBJ2-7; D possibly corresponds to TRBD1 (6 bases). The CDR3 covers 15 residues. Trimming cost V 4 bases and J 7 bases, with 21 bases left between them. CDR1 is SGDLS and CDR2 is YYNGEE in the germline V gene. For the CDR3, the DNA is TGTGCCAGCAGCTCCCACCACCCGGCTCAGGGGGAGCAGTACTTC. It is translated as CASSSHHPAQGEQYF.

This clonotype was observed at least ten times. This chain links TRBV7-2 with TRBJ2-3; 8 nucleotides line up with TRBD2. V gave up 2 bases and J gave up 5 bases; unmatched junction bases: 6. This CDR3 spans 15 amino acids. Germline V CDR1 and CDR2: SGHTA, FQGNSA. CDR3 residues: CASSLSGSFVDTQYF. CDR3 in DNA: TGTGCCAGCAGCTTAAGCGGGAGCTTTGTAGATACGCAGTATTTT.